This record concerns one T cell receptor beta chain sequence. Its antigen remains unknown. From alopecia areata patients, lesional scalp punch biopsies and peripheral blood were collected. Starting from PBMCs, sorting isolated CD4+ and CD8+ T cells. The record originates from a study of CD8+ T cells in alopecia areata. Overall study context: Patients remained on tofacitinib for 6 to 18 months and then went 6 months without it.

Findings and caveats of the study: Normal-skin resident alphabeta T cells also appear among scalp sample sequences.

Per the germline V gene, CDR1 is MNHEY and CDR2 is SVGAGI. V was pared by 5 bases and J by 1 base, with 11 bases between. This CDR3 contains 14 residues. Once RNA had been extracted, it was reverse transcribed into cDNA to act as the sequencing template. The protocol was immunoSEQ multiplex PCR, while the TCRdb copy is restricted to in-frame clones and leaves out a portion. The sample has 140,000 to 150,000 clones, more than 40% seen once. This clonotype was sampled from a human donor with alopecia areata. The source material was CD4+ T cells sorted from blood. The chain recombines TRBV6-5 with TRBJ2-5; D not resolved. The CDR3 loop reads CASSDTFIQETQYF. In DNA, the CDR3 is TGTGCCAGCAGTGACACCTTTATCCAAGAGACCCAGTACTTC.